These 11 T cell receptor beta chains originate from one sample sequenced in a study of neoadjuvant anti-PD-1 for oral cavity cancer. Time point in this sample: after neoadjuvant nivolumab, at surgical resection. The method was immunoSEQ multiplex PCR; TCRdb's version includes in-frame clones alone and lacks a portion of them. The table lists about 32,000 clones, 70% to 80% of them singletons. Sequences were derived from PBMCs, sampled after nivolumab (anti-PD-1) treatment. The receptor set was obtained from a person between 40 and 79 years old with oral cavity squamous cell carcinoma.

The CDR3 nucleotides are TGCGCCAGCAGCTTGGTTGCAGACTACGAGCAGTACTTC. Its translation: CASSLVADYEQYF. The chain has TRBV5-1 and TRBJ2-7; D is unresolved. CDR1 is SGHRS and CDR2 is YFSETQ in the germline V gene. The V end lost 0 bases, the J end lost 3 bases, and 7 bases lay between the germline ends. This CDR3 has 13 residues.

V usage is TRBV9 and J usage is TRBJ2-7; 9 positions match TRBD1. The ends lost 2 bases at V and 7 bases at J; junction bases unmatched: 7. In germline, CDR1 is SGDLS, CDR2 YYNGEE. This CDR3 has 14 residues. CDR3 sequence: CASSVGTGTIEQYF. The CDR3 DNA reads TGTGCCAGCAGCGTTGGGACAGGGACCATAGAGCAGTACTTC.

This chain joins TRBV27 and TRBJ2-3, with 8 positions matching TRBD1. The CDR3 is 17 residues long. J gave up 3 bases and V 5 bases, and 13 bases lay outside the gene matches. Germline V gene sequence: CDR1 MNHEY, CDR2 SMNVEV (reference sequence). As DNA, the CDR3 is TGTGCCAGCAGTCGACTTAGGCAGGGGGCTGGGACAGATACGCAGTATTTT. Translated, it gives CASSRLRQGAGTDTQYF.

The genes are TRBV10-2 and TRBJ2-1; TRBD2 matches 10 bases. The J segment lost 5 bases and the V segment lost 4 bases, leaving 11 bases of the junction unmatched. The germline gives CDR1 WSHSY, CDR2 SAAADI. The CDR3 consists of 17 residues. The CDR3, as DNA: TGCGCCAGCAGTGGGGAGCGGGGGGGAACCTCTGACAATGAGCAGTTCTTC. Its protein is CASSGERGGTSDNEQFF.

The chain is built from TRBV7-2 and TRBJ2-1; no definite D call. Deletions cut 5 bases from V and 3 bases from J, with 14 bases between. Germline loops: CDR1 SGHTA, CDR2 FQGNSA. The CDR3 sequence is 15 residues long. The chain's CDR3 is CASSPDIIGYNEQFF. CDR3 DNA: TGTGCCAGCAGCCCTGACATTATCGGCTACAATGAGCAGTTCTTC.

The rearrangement uses TRBV5-1 and TRBJ2-7; 8 positions agree with TRBD2. J lost 5 bases, V lost 4 bases, and 11 bases had no gene match. Germline V lookup: CDR1 SGHRS, CDR2 YFSETQ. CDR3 length: 15 amino acids. In DNA form, the CDR3 reads TGCGCCAGCAGCCCCGCGGGGGGCGGTGGGAACGAGCAGTACTTC. Its protein product is CASSPAGGGGNEQYF.

J is TRBJ2-7 and V is TRBV6-1, with 9 bases matching TRBD1. V trimming: 4 bases; J trimming: 2 bases; junction bases outside the gene matches: 12. CDR1 is MNHNS and CDR2 is SASEGT in the germline V gene. This CDR3 is built from 17 residues. Here the CDR3 DNA reads TGTGCCAGCAGTGTACACAGGGGGCGATCCTCAGCCTACGAGCAGTACTTC. Residues: CASSVHRGRSSAYEQYF.

The rearrangement joins TRBV7-8 to TRBJ1-6; no definite D call. The CDR3 sequence is 14 residues long. The ends were cut back, 0 bases at V and 6 bases at J, with 6 bases in the middle. Germline CDR1 SGHVS, CDR2 FQNEAQ. The CDR3, as DNA: TGTGCCAGCAGCTTAGCCTCGGGTAATTCACCCCTCCACTTT. It is translated as CASSLASGNSPLHF. Looking up the rest from reference TRBV7-8 and TRBJ1-6 gives the full variable domain: GAGVSQSPRYKVAKRGQDVALRCDPISGHVSLFWYQQALGQGPEFLTYFQNEAQLDKSGLPSDRFFAERPEGSVSTLKIQRTQQEDSAVYLCASSLASGNSPLHFGNGTRLTVT.

This clone was seen a few times. The V gene is TRBV6-1, the J gene TRBJ1-6; D uncertain. CDR3 length equals 16 residues. Germline V CDR1 and CDR2: MNHNS, SASEGT. V lost 2 bases, J lost 10 bases, and 18 bases lay in between. CDR3 sequence: CASSEKGTEGGSPLHF. The CDR3 DNA is TGTGCCAGCAGTGAAAAGGGCACGGAGGGAGGATCACCCCTCCACTTT.

This rearrangement joins TRBV13 to TRBJ2-2; D possibly corresponds to TRBD2 (5 bases). There are 14 residues in the CDR3. Germline V CDR1 and CDR2: PRHDT, FYEKMQ (reference sequence). V lost 3 bases and J 4 bases, leaving 9 bases between the germline ends. In DNA, the CDR3 is TGTGCCAGCAGCTTTGATGGAGGCACCGGGGAGCTGTTTTTT. The encoded protein is CASSFDGGTGELFF.

This clone was seen just once. CDR3 sequence (DNA): TGTGCCAGCAGCTTAGTCGCAGGGGTAAGTCAGCCCCAGCATTTT. It specifies CASSLVAGVSQPQHF. This chain uses TRBV7-8 with TRBJ1-5, with D perhaps matching TRBD1 (6 bases). Trimming shortened V by 1 base and J by 6 bases, and 13 bases separated the two germline ends. CDR1 SGHVS and CDR2 FQNEAQ come from the germline V gene. The CDR3 is 15 amino acids.